This entry lists 4 T cell receptor beta chains sequenced from one sample in a study of blood T cell repertoires in COVID-19. Profiled with immunoSEQ multiplex PCR; TCRdb holds only in-frame clones, not every one. In the table there are some 350,000 clones, approximately 91% of which are singletons. Sequencing was done on a sample of peripheral blood. The receptors were sampled from a woman aged 70 to 79 with COVID-19, enrolled during active disease.

The chain recombines TRBV18 with TRBJ2-1; TRBD2 aligns across 12 bases. The J segment lost 4 bases and the V segment lost 3 bases, leaving 4 bases of the junction unmatched. Looked up from germline, CDR1 is KGHSH and CDR2 is LQKENI. The CDR3 runs to 16 residues. CDR3 sequence reads: CASSPDGTSGYNEQFF. For the CDR3, the DNA is TGTGCCAGCTCACCGGACGGGACTAGCGGGTACAATGAGCAGTTCTTC. Supplemented by reference TRBV18 and TRBJ2-1, the full variable domain reads NAGVMQNPRHLVRRRGQEARLRCSPMKGHSHVYWYRQLPEEGLKFMVYLQKENIIDESGMPKERFSAEFPKEGPSILRIQQVVRGDSAAYFCASSPDGTSGYNEQFFGPGTRLTVL.

This chain links TRBV2 with TRBJ2-5, with 8 nucleotides matching TRBD2. This CDR3 comprises 13 residues. CDR1 is SNHLY and CDR2 is FYNNEI in the germline V gene. Trimming cost V 6 bases and J 5 bases; bases outside gene matches: 5. The CDR3 loop reads CASRRGATETQYF. DNA for the CDR3: TGTGCCAGCAGGCGGGGGGCTACGGAGACCCAGTACTTC. Full variable domain (rest looked up from reference TRBV2 and TRBJ2-5): EPEVTQTPSHQVTQMGQEVILRCVPISNHLYFYWYRQILGQKVEFLVSFYNNEISEKSEIFDDQFSVERPDGSNFTLKIRSTKLEDSAMYFCASRRGATETQYFGPGTRLLVL.

The chain uses TRBV6-5 and TRBJ1-1; D unresolved. The CDR3 loop spans 15 amino acids. The ends were cut back, 2 bases at V and 4 bases at J, with 14 bases in the middle. Germline V CDR1 and CDR2: MNHEY, SVGAGI. CDR3 region: CASSYGSPEGTEAFF. The CDR3 nucleotides read TGTGCCAGCAGTTACGGGTCCCCGGAGGGCACTGAAGCTTTCTTT.

This chain connects TRBV6-5 to TRBJ2-7, with 10 bases aligning to TRBD2. The germline gives CDR1 MNHEY, CDR2 SVGAGI. The CDR3 is 14 residues long. Trimming took 4 bases from V and 3 from J; bases not matched to a gene: 3. The DNA for the CDR3 is TGTGCCAGCAGTTCTAGACTAGCGGGCTACGAGCAGTACTTC. The encoded protein is CASSSRLAGYEQYF.